These T cell receptor beta chains were read from a single sample in a study of response to subunit inactivated influenza vaccine. TCRdb recomputed calls from the RT-PCR reads with MiXCR, one row per CDR3 protein. The table has roughly 150,000 distinct CDR3 sequences, approximately 11% seen once. Sequenced here: non-naive T cells sorted from PBMCs, sampled about 40 days after vaccination. The receptors derive from a man aged 45-65 years who received an inactivated influenza vaccine. Each CDR3 is given with its conserved first and last residue. Fields, in order: J gene, D gene, clone size, V gene, CDR3 protein, CDR3 DNA. The D gene is left open where the match is weak. A clone size is listed for some rows: how often the clone was seen (once, few, many), or a class if it is expanded.

J gene: TRBJ2-3
D gene: .
clone size: .
V gene: TRBV28
CDR3 protein: CASNGAGTDTQYF
CDR3 DNA: TGTGCCAGCAACGGGGCTGGCACAGATACGCAGTATTTT

J gene: TRBJ2-1
D gene: TRBD2
clone size: many
V gene: TRBV5-1
CDR3 protein: CASSGRFREDNEQFF
CDR3 DNA: TGCGCCAGCAGCGGGCGTTTTCGGGAGGACAATGAGCAGTTCTTC

J gene: TRBJ2-7
D gene: .
clone size: few
V gene: TRBV6-2/TRBV6-3
CDR3 protein: CASSSPFDSPYEQYF
CDR3 DNA: TGTGCCAGCAGCTCTCCTTTTGACAGTCCCTACGAGCAGTACTTC

J gene: TRBJ2-7
D gene: .
clone size: many
V gene: TRBV5-6
CDR3 protein: CASSLNYEQYF
CDR3 DNA: TGTGCCAGCAGCTTGAATTACGAGCAGTACTTC

J gene: TRBJ1-2
D gene: .
clone size: many
V gene: TRBV29-1
CDR3 protein: CSVSKGPNYGYTF
CDR3 DNA: TGCAGCGTCTCGAAGGGCCCTAACTATGGCTACACCTTC

J gene: TRBJ2-3
D gene: .
clone size: few
V gene: TRBV15
CDR3 protein: CATSSKGGLTSTDTQYF
CDR3 DNA: TGTGCCACCAGCAGTAAAGGAGGACTTACTAGCACAGATACGCAGTATTTT

J gene: TRBJ2-1
D gene: TRBD2
clone size: few
V gene: TRBV24-1
CDR3 protein: CATSDLGRGFDNEQFF
CDR3 DNA: TGTGCCACCAGTGATTTGGGGAGGGGATTTGACAATGAGCAGTTCTTC

J gene: TRBJ1-4
D gene: .
clone size: many
V gene: TRBV21-1
CDR3 protein: CASILGVEKLFF
CDR3 DNA: TGTGCCAGCATCTTGGGGGTGGAAAAACTGTTTTTT

J gene: TRBJ1-6
D gene: .
clone size: many
V gene: TRBV20-1
CDR3 protein: CSANRDINSPLHF
CDR3 DNA: TGCAGTGCAAACCGGGACATCAATTCACCCCTCCACTTT

J gene: TRBJ1-2
D gene: .
clone size: many
V gene: TRBV7-2
CDR3 protein: CASSLDFRGFSYGYTF
CDR3 DNA: TGTGCCAGCAGTCTGGATTTCCGGGGTTTTTCTTATGGCTACACCTTC

J gene: TRBJ2-3
D gene: .
clone size: .
V gene: TRBV4-2
CDR3 protein: CASSQPSRGAGGADTQYF
CDR3 DNA: TGTGCCAGCAGCCAACCCTCACGAGGGGCCGGTGGTGCAGATACGCAGTATTTT

J gene: TRBJ2-5
D gene: TRBD1
clone size: few
V gene: TRBV4-3
CDR3 protein: CASSREDRGQETQYF
CDR3 DNA: TGCGCCAGCAGCCGAGAAGACAGGGGGCAAGAGACCCAGTACTTC

J gene: TRBJ1-6
D gene: .
clone size: few
V gene: TRBV6-2/TRBV6-3
CDR3 protein: CASSYVGTSYNSPLHF
CDR3 DNA: TGTGCCAGCAGTTACGTCGGGACATCCTATAATTCACCCCTCCACTTT

J gene: TRBJ2-7
D gene: .
clone size: .
V gene: TRBV11-1
CDR3 protein: CASSLGLTPGEQYF
CDR3 DNA: TGTGCCAGCAGCTTGGGACTTACCCCCGGTGAGCAGTACTTC

J gene: TRBJ2-7
D gene: .
clone size: many
V gene: TRBV5-1
CDR3 protein: CASSGDSYEQYF
CDR3 DNA: TGCGCCAGCAGCGGGGACTCCTACGAGCAGTACTTC

J gene: TRBJ1-5
D gene: .
clone size: .
V gene: TRBV2
CDR3 protein: CASSDARGDNQPQHF
CDR3 DNA: TGTGCCAGCAGTGATGCCAGGGGTGACAATCAGCCCCAGCATTTT

J gene: TRBJ2-5
D gene: .
clone size: .
V gene: TRBV7-9
CDR3 protein: CASSFLTVPETQYF
CDR3 DNA: TGTGCCAGCAGCTTCCTGACAGTCCCAGAGACCCAGTACTTC

J gene: TRBJ1-2
D gene: TRBD1
clone size: many
V gene: TRBV5-1
CDR3 protein: CASSNDRDYGYTF
CDR3 DNA: TGCGCCAGCAGCAACGACAGGGATTATGGCTACACCTTC

J gene: TRBJ2-3
D gene: .
clone size: .
V gene: TRBV6-4
CDR3 protein: CASSVNGLRTDTQYF
CDR3 DNA: TGTGCCAGCAGTGTCAACGGACTACGCACAGATACGCAGTATTTT

J gene: TRBJ2-6
D gene: .
clone size: .
V gene: TRBV2
CDR3 protein: CASSVWGSGANVLTF
CDR3 DNA: TGTGCCAGCAGTGTGTGGGGCTCTGGGGCCAACGTCCTGACTTTC

J gene: TRBJ2-1
D gene: TRBD2
clone size: few
V gene: TRBV6-1
CDR3 protein: CASSRGGANWYEQFF
CDR3 DNA: TGTGCCAGCAGCCGCGGGGGGGCGAATTGGTATGAGCAGTTCTTC

J gene: TRBJ1-2
D gene: TRBD1
clone size: few
V gene: TRBV5-6
CDR3 protein: CASRTPGGMVGYTF
CDR3 DNA: TGTGCCAGCAGAACCCCAGGGGGCATGGTTGGCTACACCTTC

J gene: TRBJ2-7
D gene: TRBD2
clone size: few
V gene: TRBV5-1
CDR3 protein: CASSSLPGGRAYEQYF
CDR3 DNA: TGCGCCAGCAGCTCTCTACCGGGAGGCAGAGCCTACGAGCAGTACTTC

J gene: TRBJ1-3
D gene: .
clone size: few
V gene: TRBV29-1
CDR3 protein: CSVEGPGTGNTIYF
CDR3 DNA: TGCAGCGTTGAAGGGCCAGGGACTGGAAACACCATATATTTT

J gene: TRBJ2-5
D gene: .
clone size: few
V gene: TRBV6-2/TRBV6-3
CDR3 protein: CASSILQFETQYF
CDR3 DNA: TGTGCCAGCAGTATCTTACAGTTCGAGACCCAGTACTTC

J gene: TRBJ2-2
D gene: .
clone size: many
V gene: TRBV5-6
CDR3 protein: CASSFFGAWGGELFF
CDR3 DNA: TGTGCCAGCAGCTTCTTTGGGGCCTGGGGCGGGGAGCTGTTTTTT

J gene: TRBJ2-7
D gene: .
clone size: .
V gene: TRBV28
CDR3 protein: CASSLFGSSYEQYF
CDR3 DNA: TGTGCCAGCAGTTTATTTGGGAGTTCCTACGAGCAGTACTTC

J gene: TRBJ2-7
D gene: .
clone size: many
V gene: TRBV7-8
CDR3 protein: CASSVQQGYEQYF
CDR3 DNA: TGTGCCAGCAGCGTACAGCAGGGCTACGAGCAGTACTTC

J gene: TRBJ2-1
D gene: TRBD1
clone size: .
V gene: TRBV5-1
CDR3 protein: CASSLGQGLNEQFF
CDR3 DNA: TGCGCCAGCAGCTTGGGACAGGGATTAAATGAGCAGTTCTTC

J gene: TRBJ1-4
D gene: TRBD1
clone size: .
V gene: TRBV5-4
CDR3 protein: CASSWTGQGDEKLFF
CDR3 DNA: TGTGCCAGCAGCTGGACGGGACAGGGCGACGAAAAACTGTTTTTT

J gene: TRBJ2-6
D gene: .
clone size: .
V gene: TRBV19
CDR3 protein: CASSPRDGRANVLTF
CDR3 DNA: TGTGCCAGTAGTCCAAGGGACGGAAGGGCCAACGTCCTGACTTTC

J gene: TRBJ1-1
D gene: TRBD1
clone size: many
V gene: TRBV25-1
CDR3 protein: CASVGGVGTEAFF
CDR3 DNA: TGTGCCAGCGTAGGGGGCGTGGGTACTGAAGCTTTCTTT

J gene: TRBJ2-1
D gene: .
clone size: .
V gene: TRBV29-1
CDR3 protein: CSVEGQGQGFYNEQFF
CDR3 DNA: TGCAGCGTTGAAGGTCAGGGGCAGGGTTTCTACAATGAGCAGTTCTTC

J gene: TRBJ2-1
D gene: .
clone size: few
V gene: TRBV2
CDR3 protein: CASSEGPGEQFF
CDR3 DNA: TGTGCCAGCAGTGAAGGTCCTGGGGAGCAGTTCTTC

J gene: TRBJ2-7
D gene: .
clone size: many
V gene: TRBV20-1
CDR3 protein: CSAPPPERGSYEQYF
CDR3 DNA: TGCAGTGCGCCCCCCCCGGAAAGGGGCTCCTACGAGCAGTACTTC

J gene: TRBJ2-1
D gene: TRBD2
clone size: few
V gene: TRBV11-2
CDR3 protein: CASSAGVNEQFF
CDR3 DNA: TGTGCCAGCAGCGCGGGGGTTAATGAGCAGTTCTTC

J gene: TRBJ2-3
D gene: .
clone size: few
V gene: TRBV11-2
CDR3 protein: CASSGRLGNVRTDTQYF
CDR3 DNA: TGTGCCAGCAGCGGACGACTAGGAAATGTCAGGACAGATACGCAGTATTTT

J gene: TRBJ2-5
D gene: TRBD1
clone size: .
V gene: TRBV20-1
CDR3 protein: CNAGTGGAGTQYF
CDR3 DNA: TGCAATGCCGGGACAGGGGGCGCGGGGACCCAGTACTTC

J gene: TRBJ2-1
D gene: .
clone size: .
V gene: TRBV18
CDR3 protein: CASSPGNTVFSYNEQFF
CDR3 DNA: TGTGCCAGCTCACCCGGTAACACGGTCTTCTCCTACAATGAGCAGTTCTTC

J gene: TRBJ1-2
D gene: .
clone size: .
V gene: TRBV6-5
CDR3 protein: CASSYLGADYGYTF
CDR3 DNA: TGTGCCAGCAGTTATCTGGGGGCTGACTATGGCTACACCTTC

J gene: TRBJ1-2
D gene: .
clone size: .
V gene: TRBV20-1
CDR3 protein: CAPAQASVPNYGYTF
CDR3 DNA: TGCGCCCCTGCCCAGGCCTCCGTCCCAAACTATGGCTACACCTTC

J gene: TRBJ1-2
D gene: .
clone size: many
V gene: TRBV20-1
CDR3 protein: CSARNRGDPYGYTF
CDR3 DNA: TGCAGTGCTAGAAACCGCGGTGACCCCTATGGCTACACCTTC

J gene: TRBJ1-1
D gene: TRBD1
clone size: few
V gene: TRBV20-1
CDR3 protein: CSARDFETGVNTEAFF
CDR3 DNA: TGCAGTGCTAGAGATTTCGAGACAGGGGTGAACACTGAAGCTTTCTTT

J gene: TRBJ1-2
D gene: .
clone size: few
V gene: TRBV21-1
CDR3 protein: CASSKNKTNGYTF
CDR3 DNA: TGTGCCAGCAGCAAAAACAAGACAAACGGCTACACCTTC

J gene: TRBJ2-5
D gene: .
clone size: .
V gene: TRBV20-1
CDR3 protein: CSGSQRTETQYF
CDR3 DNA: TGCAGCGGGTCCCAAAGGACGGAGACCCAGTACTTC

J gene: TRBJ1-1
D gene: .
clone size: .
V gene: TRBV7-9
CDR3 protein: CATTTAKNTEAFF
CDR3 DNA: TGTGCCACCACGACGGCCAAGAACACTGAAGCTTTCTTT

J gene: TRBJ2-2
D gene: .
clone size: .
V gene: TRBV27
CDR3 protein: CASSPRLPQGLRNGELFF
CDR3 DNA: TGTGCCAGCAGTCCCCGCCTTCCGCAGGGCCTACGGAACGGGGAGCTGTTTTTT

J gene: TRBJ2-3
D gene: TRBD2
clone size: few
V gene: TRBV12-3/TRBV12-4
CDR3 protein: CACSFFPSGRRDRTDTQYF
CDR3 DNA: TGTGCCTGCAGTTTTTTTCCTAGCGGGAGACGGGATCGCACAGATACGCAGTATTTT

J gene: TRBJ2-1
D gene: TRBD2
clone size: .
V gene: TRBV20-1
CDR3 protein: CSARLAGGRYEQFF
CDR3 DNA: TGCAGTGCTAGACTAGCGGGAGGAAGGTATGAGCAGTTCTTC

J gene: TRBJ2-1
D gene: .
clone size: .
V gene: TRBV24-1
CDR3 protein: CATSDLWDSSYNEQFF
CDR3 DNA: TGTGCCACCAGTGATTTGTGGGATAGCTCCTACAATGAGCAGTTCTTC

J gene: TRBJ2-7
D gene: .
clone size: .
V gene: TRBV20-1
CDR3 protein: CSARVAEYEQYF
CDR3 DNA: TGCAGTGCTAGAGTTGCAGAATACGAGCAGTACTTC